The 2 T cell receptor beta chains in this list originate from one sample, sequenced in a study of cytomegalovirus exposure and HLA in healthy donors. The PCR made use of 60 Vbeta and 13 Jbeta primers. Assay: immunoSEQ multiplex PCR; the TCRdb copy retains only in-frame clones and omits some. In the table there are 82,000 or so clones, roughly 9.1% of which are singletons. The specimen sequenced was PBMCs. The receptors come from a man aged 55 to 70 in good health and CMV-seropositive.

This clone appeared a few times. In nucleotides, the CDR3 is TGTGCCAGTAGTATATCCAGGGATGGCTACACCTTC. This translates into CASSISRDGYTF. The V gene is TRBV19, the J gene TRBJ1-2; possible D gene TRBD1, 5 bases. Trimming left V 2 bases short and J 6 bases short, with 7 bases between. Looked up from germline, CDR1 is LNHDA and CDR2 is SQIVND (reference sequence). The CDR3 is 12 amino acids.

J is TRBJ2-1 and V is TRBV7-2; TRBD2 aligns across 7 bases. Germline V CDR1 and CDR2: SGHTA, FQGNSA. With V trimmed by 4 bases and J by 3 bases, 3 bases remained unmatched. The CDR3 is 14 residues long. The CDR3 reads CASSSGGNYNEQFF. CDR3 DNA: TGTGCCAGCAGCTCGGGGGGAAACTACAATGAGCAGTTCTTC.